What follows are 11 T cell receptor beta chains derived from one specimen sequenced in a study of T cells in Graves' hyperthyroidism and ophthalmopathy. Amplification of TCR beta CDR3 regions used RNA as the template. During a first-round RT-PCR of the TCR CDR3, the HTBI primer set was used. TCRdb analysed the multiplex PCR reads with MiXCR anew, one entry per CDR3 protein. The sample has 350,000 to 400,000 distinct CDR3 sequences; around 14% are singletons. Sequenced material: blood. All receptors derive from a woman aged 60-70 years with Graves' hyperthyroidism.

This clonotype was detected many times. The V and J genes are TRBV20-1 and TRBJ1-1; 7 nucleotides align to TRBD1. The CDR3 has 14 residues. Germline CDR1 is DFQATT and CDR2 is SNEGSKA (reference sequence). V trimming: 0 bases; J trimming: 7 bases; junction bases outside the gene matches: 8. The CDR3 protein is CSARESDRVNEAFF. DNA for the CDR3: TGCAGTGCTAGAGAATCCGACAGGGTAAATGAAGCTTTCTTT.

This clonotype has ten or more counts. The V and J genes are TRBV12-3 or TRBV12-4 and TRBJ2-1; D is possibly TRBD2 (5 bases). This CDR3 has 14 amino acids. V was cut by 3 bases and J by 4 bases, with 10 bases left in between. CDR3: CASSFTGVYNEQFF. The CDR3 DNA sequence: TGTGCCAGCAGTTTTACCGGGGTTTACAATGAGCAGTTCTTC.

Ten or more counts support this clonotype. V and J are TRBV7-8 and TRBJ2-2; 12 bases line up with TRBD2. V was pared by 4 bases and J by 4 bases, with 4 bases of the junction left unmatched. Germline CDR1 is SGHVS and CDR2 is FQNEAQ. The CDR3 runs to 16 residues. Written as DNA, the CDR3 is TGTGCCAGCAGCTCCCTAGCGGGAGGGTCCACCGGGGAGCTGTTTTTT. Protein: CASSSLAGGSTGELFF.

This chain uses TRBV18 with TRBJ2-1; no firm D call. The ends were cut back, 0 bases at V and 8 bases at J, with 8 bases in the middle. The CDR3 covers 13 residues. Looked up from germline, CDR1 is KGHSH and CDR2 is LQKENI. CDR3 nucleotides: TGTGCCAGCTCACCACCGATTTCCGATGAGCAGTTCTTC. It codes for CASSPPISDEQFF.

This clonotype was recorded at least ten times. The rearrangement uses TRBV19 and TRBJ2-7, with 7 bases identical to TRBD1. The germline V gene encodes CDR1 LNHDA and CDR2 SQIVND (reference sequence). This CDR3 is built from 15 residues. J was trimmed by 4 bases and V by 6 bases; bases with no gene match: 12. CDR3: CASRNTRGQGYEQYF. For the CDR3, the DNA is TGTGCCAGTAGAAATACGAGGGGGCAGGGTTACGAGCAGTACTTC.

This clonotype was picked up many times. V is TRBV19 and J is TRBJ2-3; 10 nucleotides match TRBD2. Germline V CDR1 and CDR2: LNHDA, SQIVND (reference sequence). After removal of 4 bases from V and 5 bases from J, the junction contained 15 bases not matched to a gene. The CDR3 consists of 18 residues. The CDR3 spells CASSTPTPGLAELDTQYF. CDR3 bases: TGTGCCAGTAGTACCCCCACCCCCGGACTAGCGGAATTAGATACGCAGTATTTT.

This clonotype has more than one count but fewer than ten. The genes are TRBV11-3 and TRBJ2-2; 7 bases align to TRBD1. With V trimmed by 5 bases and J by 4 bases, 7 bases remained unmatched. The CDR3 sequence is 15 residues long. The V gene's germline CDR1 is SGHNT and CDR2 YENEEA. The CDR3 DNA reads as TGTGCCAGCAGCGGCAGGGGGTACGGCACCGGGGAGCTGTTTTTT. Translated: CASSGRGYGTGELFF.

Regarding this clonotype: An end of the junction differs from the germline gene, which may be a read error. The CDR3: CANSERDRSYEQYF. CDR3 DNA: TGTGCCAACAGTGAACGGGACAGGTCCTACGAGCAGTACTTC. This rearrangement joins TRBV6-1 to TRBJ2-7; 8 nucleotides agree with TRBD1. The CDR3 contains 14 residues. The germline V gene encodes CDR1 MNHNS and CDR2 SASEGT.

This clonotype was detected ten times or more. The chain links TRBV5-6 to TRBJ1-6; D remains ambiguous. Germline V gives CDR1 SGHDT, CDR2 YYEEEE. The ends were cut back, 4 bases at V and 8 bases at J, with 7 bases in the middle. The CDR3 sequence is 12 residues long. CDR3 DNA sequence: TGTGCCAGCAGCCTGAGTTATTCACCCCTCCACTTT. It yields the protein CASSLSYSPLHF.

This clonotype has just one count. The V call is TRBV27, the J call TRBJ1-1; no clear D. Trimming shortened V by 3 bases and J by 3 bases, and 8 bases separated the two germline ends. Germline V CDR1 and CDR2: MNHEY, SMNVEV (reference sequence). The CDR3 is 13 residues long. Written as DNA, the CDR3 is TGTGCCAGCAGTTTTAACGGCCACACTGAAGCTTTCTTT. This codes for CASSFNGHTEAFF.

There are a few counts of this clonotype. The chain couples TRBV7-9 to TRBJ2-3; the match to TRBD2 covers 7 bases. The CDR3 length is 16 residues. In germline, CDR1 is SEHNR, CDR2 FQNEAQ (reference sequence). V trimming: 7 bases; J trimming: 3 bases; junction bases outside the gene matches: 13. CDR3 protein: CASNPGRALGTDTQYF. Here the CDR3 DNA reads TGTGCCAGCAATCCAGGGAGGGCCCTCGGGACAGATACGCAGTATTTT. Using reference TRBV7-9 and TRBJ2-3 for the parts outside the CDR3, the full variable domain is DTGVSQNPRHKITKRGQNVTFRCDPISEHNRLYWYRQTLGQGPEFLTYFQNEAQLEKSRLLSDRFSAERPKGSFSTLEIQRTEQGDSAMYLCASNPGRALGTDTQYFGPGTRLTVL.